The 14 T cell receptor beta chains below all came from one sample that was sequenced in a study of shared clonotypes between healthy human individuals. The table came from immunoSEQ multiplex PCR; TCRdb's copy has only in-frame clones and leaves some out. The sample lists approximately 460,000 clones; roughly three quarters were seen once. Sequencing was carried out using PBMCs. The receptors derive from a woman aged 40 to 49 in good health. Some clones in this sample may be carry-over from other donors' samples.

The V call is TRBV14, the J call TRBJ1-4; D unresolved. Trimming stripped 3 bases from V and 8 bases from J, with 10 bases between. The length of the CDR3 is 13 residues. The germline V gene has CDR1 SGHDN and CDR2 FVKESK. The CDR3 reads CASSQRVGEKLFF. For the CDR3, the DNA is TGTGCCAGCAGCCAGCGAGTAGGGGAAAAACTGTTTTTT.

The V call is TRBV5-1, the J call TRBJ2-1; D might be TRBD2 (5 bases). The V and J ends lost 4 bases and 4 bases respectively, with 15 bases between them. This CDR3 has 15 residues. The germline V gene encodes CDR1 SGHRS and CDR2 YFSETQ. The CDR3 region is CASSPGLARYNEQFF. The CDR3 nucleotides are TGCGCCAGCAGCCCTGGCTTAGCGAGGTACAATGAGCAGTTCTTC. The entire variable domain, with the rest obtained from reference TRBV5-1 and TRBJ2-1, is as follows: KAGVTQTPRYLIKTRGQQVTLSCSPISGHRSVSWYQQTPGQGLQFLFEYFSETQRNKGNFPGRFSGRQFSNSRSEMNVSTLELGDSALYLCASSPGLARYNEQFFGPGTRLTVL.

The V gene is TRBV12-5, the J gene TRBJ2-7; tentative D call: TRBD1 (5 bases). CDR3 length: 10 residues. Germline values: CDR1 LGHNT, CDR2 FRNRAP. Deletions cut 4 bases from V and 9 bases from J, with 7 bases between. Written as DNA, the CDR3 is TGTGCTAGTGGTTCAAGGGGGCAGTACTTC. Translating it yields CASGSRGQYF.

The V gene is TRBV4-3, the J gene TRBJ1-4; D gene unclear. V lost 0 bases, J lost 8 bases, and 7 bases lay in between. This CDR3 region has 13 residues. CDR1 is LGHNA and CDR2 is YSLEER in the germline V gene. CDR3 nucleotide sequence: TGCGCCAGCAGCCAAGATTTCGGGGAAAAACTGTTTTTT. The encoded protein is CASSQDFGEKLFF.

A note on this clone: A far more abundant clone sits one base away, making this likely a read error. This chain joins TRBV7-2 and TRBJ2-7; unclear D gene. There are 17 residues in the CDR3. The germline CDR1 and CDR2 sequences are SGHTA and FQGNSA. Trimming took off 5 bases at V and 5 bases at J, with 25 bases between the two ends. The CDR3, as DNA: TGTGCCAGCAGCATCCTACTTTTGGCTACGAAAGAGAACGAGCAGTACTTC. Protein: CASSILLLATKENEQYF.

Comment on this clone: This sample includes further DNA sequences coding for the same CDR3. The chain recombines TRBV5-4 with TRBJ2-1; 8 bases match TRBD1. Trimming took 3 bases from V and 4 from J; bases not matched to a gene: 6. The V gene's germline CDR1 is SGHNT and CDR2 YYREEE (reference sequence). This CDR3 has 15 residues. Here the CDR3 DNA reads TGTGCCAGCAGCTCCGGGACAGGAGGTTACAATGAGCAGTTCTTC. Residues: CASSSGTGGYNEQFF.

On this clone: A far larger clone is off by one base, so a read error is likely. The chain joins TRBV28 to TRBJ2-7, with D possibly TRBD2 on 6 matching bases. Trimming took off 8 bases at V and 2 bases at J, with 19 bases between the two ends. This CDR3 has 15 residues. Germline V CDR1 and CDR2: MDHEN, SYDVKM. The CDR3 nucleotides are TGTGCCAGCCGCCGCGGACTAACGGGAGCCTACGAGCAGTACTTC. This encodes CASRRGLTGAYEQYF. Using reference TRBV28 and TRBJ2-7 for the parts outside the CDR3, the full variable domain is DVKVTQSSRYLVKRTGEKVFLECVQDMDHENMFWYRQDPGLGLRLIYFSYDVKMKEKGDIPEGYSVSREKKERFSLILESASTNQTSMYLCASRRGLTGAYEQYFGPGTRLTVT.

V gene TRBV6-5 combines with J gene TRBJ2-3; D is ambiguous. The CDR3 has 14 residues. Deletions cut 3 bases from V and 1 base from J, with 8 bases between. Germline lookup yields CDR1 MNHEY and CDR2 SVGAGI. Written as DNA, the CDR3 is TGTGCCAGCAGTTATTTGAAAGGCACAGATACGCAGTATTTT. Its protein is CASSYLKGTDTQYF.

This chain uses TRBV27 with TRBJ1-5; D is ambiguous. The CDR3 consists of 16 residues. CDR1 and CDR2 (germline): MNHEY, SMNVEV (reference sequence). The V gene lost 8 bases and the J gene lost 0 bases, with 17 bases spanning the gap. The CDR3 loop is CASRLFGLYSNQPQHF. Written as DNA, the CDR3 is TGTGCCAGCCGCCTATTTGGACTCTATAGCAATCAGCCCCAGCATTTT.

The chain recombines TRBV2 with TRBJ2-5; 7 positions match TRBD2. The germline V gene encodes CDR1 SNHLY and CDR2 FYNNEI. The CDR3 runs to 14 residues. V shed 6 bases, J shed 1 base, and the junction held 5 bases outside the gene matches. The CDR3 region has the DNA TGTGCCAGCAGGATGTCTAGCGGCCAAGAGACCCAGTACTTC. Encoded protein: CASRMSSGQETQYF.

The chain recombines TRBV7-2 with TRBJ1-5; D remains unclear. V gave up 5 bases and J gave up 5 bases, with 10 bases separating them. The CDR3 covers 13 residues. Per the germline V gene, CDR1 is SGHTA and CDR2 is FQGNSA. CDR3 nucleotide sequence: TGTGCCAGCAGCCCGAGGACGGATCAGCCCCAGCATTTT. Its protein product is CASSPRTDQPQHF.

Here the CDR3 reads CASSYGGQLNTEAFF. The CDR3 DNA follows: TGTGCCAGCAGTTACGGCGGACAGCTGAACACTGAAGCTTTCTTT. V gene TRBV6-5 combines with J gene TRBJ1-1; weak D call: TRBD1 (6 bases). The germline V gene encodes CDR1 MNHEY and CDR2 SVGAGI. V lost 2 bases and J lost 0, with 10 bases in between. The CDR3 is made up of 15 amino acids.

At least ten counts were recorded for this clone. V and J are TRBV11-2 and TRBJ2-5; D is uncertain. Between the trimmed V and J ends, which lost 2 bases and 4 bases, there was a span of 8 bases. CDR3 size: 13 residues. CDR1 and CDR2 (germline): SGHAT, FQNNGV. This CDR3 is CASSLWRTETQYF. Written as DNA, the CDR3 is TGTGCCAGCAGCTTATGGCGGACAGAGACCCAGTACTTC.

The J gene is TRBJ2-5, the V gene TRBV6-1, with 8 bases identical to TRBD2. The DNA end favors TRBJ2-7, so the J call may be wrong. The CDR3 extends over 15 amino acids. Germline CDR1 and CDR2: MNHNS and SASEGT. CDR3 sequence reads: CASRESGRVSYEQYF. For the CDR3, the DNA is TGTGCCAGCAGAGAAAGCGGGAGAGTCTCCTACGAGCAGTACTTC.